The rows below give T cell receptor beta chains drawn from one sample of a study of PD-L1 blockade in urothelial cancer. TCRdb's copy holds only in-frame clones and misses some; the assay was immunoSEQ multiplex PCR. The repertoire holds tens of thousands of clones, with 86% as singletons. Specimen: PBMCs, collected around atezolizumab (anti-PD-L1) treatment. These receptors were taken from a man between 60 and 75 years old with urothelial cancer. CDR3s include the opening cysteine and the closing phenylalanine or tryptophan. D genes are given only for firm matches. Clone size is shown for a subset of rows, as once, few, many or a class of expanded clone.

D gene,clone size,V gene,CDR3 length,J gene,CDR3 DNA,CDR3 protein
-,-,TRBV2,14,TRBJ1-6,TGTGCCAGCAGTGGTCAGGGATCAAATTCACCCCTCCACTTT,CASSGQGSNSPLHF
-,-,TRBV19,16,TRBJ1-4,TGTGCCAGTAGACGTAGGGCGGGCGCAACTAATGAAAAACTGTTTTTT,CASRRRAGATNEKLFF
-,few,TRBV5-1,15,TRBJ2-7,TGCGCCAGCAGCTTGGGCCAGGGCTTTATCTACGAGCAGTACTTC,CASSLGQGFIYEQYF
-,-,TRBV9,13,TRBJ2-3,TGTGCCAGCAGCGTATTACAGGGCCATACGCAGTATTTT,CASSVLQGHTQYF
-,-,TRBV5-1,14,TRBJ2-7,TGCGCCAGCAGCTTGGAAAGGACACCATACGAGCAGTACTTC,CASSLERTPYEQYF
-,-,TRBV5-1,14,TRBJ2-2,TGCGCCAGCAGCTTCACTAGCTTCACCGGGGAGCTGTTTTTT,CASSFTSFTGELFF
TRBD1,-,TRBV6-6,13,TRBJ2-3,TGTGCCAGCAGTAGGGGGCTCACAGATACGCAGTATTTT,CASSRGLTDTQYF
TRBD1,-,TRBV5-1,14,TRBJ1-6,TGCGCCAGCAGCCAGGGACAGTCGGATTCACCCCTCCACTTT,CASSQGQSDSPLHF
-,-,TRBV7-3,15,TRBJ2-1,TGTGCCAGCAGCTCCCAGGGGGGAACCTACAATGAGCAGTTCTTC,CASSSQGGTYNEQFF
TRBD1,-,TRBV7-2,13,TRBJ1-1,TGTGCCAGCAGCCTAGGGACAGGGACTGAAGCTTTCTTT,CASSLGTGTEAFF
-,-,TRBV2,15,TRBJ2-2,TGTGCCAGCAGTTTGGGACTCGGTTCGTCCGGGGAGCTGTTTTTT,CASSLGLGSSGELFF
-,-,TRBV28,14,TRBJ1-1,TGTGCCAGCAGACCAACAGGGTTGAACACTGAAGCTTTCTTT,CASRPTGLNTEAFF
-,-,TRBV28,14,TRBJ1-1,TGTGCCAGCAGTTACACAGGAGCGAACACTGAAGCTTTCTTT,CASSYTGANTEAFF
-,-,TRBV28,12,TRBJ1-2,TGTGCCAGCAGCCTAAATAGCTATGGCTACACCTTC,CASSLNSYGYTF
TRBD2,-,TRBV4-1,18,TRBJ2-2,TGCGCCAGCAGCCAAGCCGGACTAGCGGGGGCCGGCACCGGGGAGCTGTTTTTT,CASSQAGLAGAGTGELFF
-,-,TRBV29-1,11,TRBJ1-2,TGCAGCGGGGGAGGCGTTGATGGCTACACCTTC,CSGGGVDGYTF
-,-,TRBV11-3,13,TRBJ1-2,TGTGCCAGCAGCTTAGACCCAGGGGTCGGCTACACCTTC,CASSLDPGVGYTF
-,-,TRBV14,14,TRBJ1-1,TGTGCCAGCAGCCCCGGGATTTACGACACTGAAGCTTTCTTT,CASSPGIYDTEAFF
TRBD1,-,TRBV4-2,19,TRBJ1-2,TGTGCCAGCAGCCAAGTAACCCGGGACAGTAAATATCAGAACTATGGCTACACCTTC,CASSQVTRDSKYQNYGYTF
-,-,TRBV21-1,15,TRBJ1-1,TGTGCCAGCAGCAAAGCGCGGGAGGAGAACACTGAAGCTTTCTTT,CASSKAREENTEAFF
TRBD2,-,TRBV5-1,16,TRBJ2-3,TGCGCCAGCAGCTTGGGTAGCGGGGCTGTCACAGATACGCAGTATTTT,CASSLGSGAVTDTQYF
TRBD1,-,TRBV7-3,15,TRBJ2-7,TGTGCCAGCAGCTTAATTTCAGGGGGAAGGTACGAGCAGTACTTC,CASSLISGGRYEQYF
TRBD1,-,TRBV6-5,15,TRBJ2-3,TGTGCCAGCAGAGCGGACAGGGCTAGCACAGATACGCAGTATTTT,CASRADRASTDTQYF
TRBD2,-,TRBV2,13,TRBJ2-5,TGTGCCAGCAGCGCGGGGGATGTGGAGACCCAGTACTTC,CASSAGDVETQYF
-,-,TRBV11-3,17,TRBJ1-2,TGTGCCAGCAGCTTGGCTTCCCCGGACGGGGCTAACTATGGCTACACCTTC,CASSLASPDGANYGYTF
-,-,TRBV18,13,TRBJ2-5,TGTGCCAGCTCACTTCAGGGTGGGGAGACCCAGTACTTC,CASSLQGGETQYF
TRBD1,few,TRBV29-1,13,TRBJ1-1,TGCAGTCACGGACAGGGTCATAACACTGAAGCTTTCTTT,CSHGQGHNTEAFF
TRBD1,-,TRBV4-1,18,TRBJ1-2,TGCGCCAGCAGCCAAGTCGTTCGGAAGGCAGGGGGCCCCTATGGCTACACCTTC,CASSQVVRKAGGPYGYTF
-,few,TRBV6-6,13,TRBJ2-3,TGTGCCAGCATTCAGGGGCTAGCTCGTACGCAGTATTTT,CASIQGLARTQYF
TRBD1,-,TRBV7-2,14,TRBJ1-2,TGTGCCAGCAGCCAATCATACAGGGGAGGCGGCTACACCTTC,CASSQSYRGGGYTF
-,-,TRBV6-1,15,TRBJ1-1,TGTGCCAGCAGTGAACGGTCGACAGTGTCCACTGAAGCTTTCTTT,CASSERSTVSTEAFF
-,-,TRBV7-2,13,TRBJ2-1,TGTGCCAGCAGCTTACTCCAGGGCTTGGAGCAGTTCTTC,CASSLLQGLEQFF
TRBD1,-,TRBV7-9,18,TRBJ1-6,TGTGCCAGCAGCTTAGCGCAGGGGGGTAGCTCCTATAATTCACCCCTCCACTTT,CASSLAQGGSSYNSPLHF
-,-,TRBV6-6,15,TRBJ1-3,TGTGCCAGCAGTTACCGGGGGGCGCGGGGAAACACCATATATTTT,CASSYRGARGNTIYF
TRBD1,-,TRBV11-2,15,TRBJ1-5,TGTGCCAGCAGCTTAAACAGGGGTGGTAATCAGCCCCAGCATTTT,CASSLNRGGNQPQHF
-,-,TRBV19,14,TRBJ2-5,TGTGCCAGTAGTCTGGGCAGGGTAGGTGAGACCCAGTACTTC,CASSLGRVGETQYF
-,once,TRBV7-8,16,TRBJ2-7,TGTGCCAGCAGCTCCCATCGTGGGGGGGCCGGGTACGAGCAGTACTTC,CASSSHRGGAGYEQYF
-,-,TRBV6-5,15,TRBJ1-4,TGTGCCAGCAGTTACTCCCACAGGAGTAATGAAAAACTGTTTTTT,CASSYSHRSNEKLFF
-,-,TRBV4-1,14,TRBJ2-3,TGCGCCAGCAGCCAAGAGGGAGCGGGCTATACGCAGTATTTT,CASSQEGAGYTQYF
TRBD2,-,TRBV7-3,16,TRBJ2-3,TGTGCCAGCAGCTTAACGCCGTGGGGGGGGACAGATACGCAGTATTTT,CASSLTPWGGTDTQYF
TRBD1,-,TRBV6-5,15,TRBJ2-7,TGTGCCAGCAGGAGGACAGGGGAAGGGGCTTACGAGCAGTACTTC,CASRRTGEGAYEQYF
TRBD1,-,TRBV6-1,14,TRBJ2-2,TGTGCCACCTCCGGGACAGGGCTGGCCGGGGAGCTGTTTTTT,CATSGTGLAGELFF
-,-,TRBV28,14,TRBJ1-4,TGTGCCAGCAGTTTGGAACAGGGTGGCGGAAAACTGTTTTTT,CASSLEQGGGKLFF
-,-,TRBV7-9,15,TRBJ1-2,TGTGCCAGCAGCTTAGACGTTGGGACACCCTATGGCTACACCTTC,CASSLDVGTPYGYTF
-,-,TRBV6-1,13,TRBJ2-5,TGTGCCAGCACGGGGACAACCCAAGAGACCCAGTACTTC,CASTGTTQETQYF
TRBD2,-,TRBV10-1,14,TRBJ2-3,TGCGCCAGCAGTGGAGCGGGACGAACAGATACGCAGTATTTT,CASSGAGRTDTQYF
-,-,TRBV30,15,TRBJ1-3,TGTGCCTGGAGTGTACGAAGGGGAACTGGAAACACCATATATTTT,CAWSVRRGTGNTIYF
-,-,TRBV7-3,14,TRBJ2-1,TGTGCCAGCAGCATCAGGGTTGGGTACAATGAGCAGTTCTTC,CASSIRVGYNEQFF
-,-,TRBV30,15,TRBJ1-5,TGTGCCTGGAGTGTATACCGCCACACAGGAACGCCCCAGCATTTT,CAWSVYRHTGTPQHF
-,once,TRBV7-3,15,TRBJ1-3,TGTGCCAGCGCCCCAAACCCCGGTCCCGGAAACACCATATATTTT,CASAPNPGPGNTIYF
-,-,TRBV7-9,14,TRBJ1-4,TGTGCCAGCAGCTTTTCAAGGGGAAATGAAAAACTGTTTTTT,CASSFSRGNEKLFF
-,-,TRBV30,15,TRBJ1-2,TGTGCCTGGAGTGTCTCCGCCCGGGGGAACTATGGCTACACCTTC,CAWSVSARGNYGYTF
TRBD2,few,TRBV11-2,18,TRBJ2-6,TGTGCCAGCAGCTCTAGCGGCCCCAAGTCGTCCGGGGCCAACGTCCTGACTTTC,CASSSSGPKSSGANVLTF